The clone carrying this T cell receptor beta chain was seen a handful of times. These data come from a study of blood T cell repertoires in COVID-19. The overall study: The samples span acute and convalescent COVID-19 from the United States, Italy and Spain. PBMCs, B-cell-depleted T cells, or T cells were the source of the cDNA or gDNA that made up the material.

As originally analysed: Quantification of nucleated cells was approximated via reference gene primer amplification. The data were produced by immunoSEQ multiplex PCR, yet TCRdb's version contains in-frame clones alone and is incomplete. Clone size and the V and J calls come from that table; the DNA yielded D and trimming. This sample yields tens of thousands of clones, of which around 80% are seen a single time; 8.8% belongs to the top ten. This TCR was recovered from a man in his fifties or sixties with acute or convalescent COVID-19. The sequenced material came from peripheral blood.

This chain's CDR3 is CASSVTGLQGDEQFF. CDR3 DNA: TGTGCCAGCAGCGTAACGGGACTACAAGGCGATGAGCAGTTCTTC. This chain uses TRBV9 with TRBJ2-1; 7 bases match TRBD2. The CDR3 contains 15 residues. V dropped 1 base and J dropped 8; count of bases not matched to a gene: 9. Germline-derived CDR1 and CDR2 are SGDLS and YYNGEE.